This note documents a single TCR beta chain sequence. Antigen specificity is unknown. Libraries were prepared by immunoSEQ multiplex PCR; TCRdb keeps only in-frame clonotypes and omits some of them. The sample holds about 1.5 million clones, 95% to 99% seen once. This entry is derived from a study of shared clonotypes between healthy human individuals. Study-wide context: The study used three CD4 naive, three CD4 memory, two CD8 naive and one CD8 memory plate per donor. Points from the study as a whole: Researchers found naive subsets generally carried larger estimated richness than memory subsets. The sharing of 4.5% to 5% of naive CD4 clonotypes was seen across a handful of donors.

Every one of the donors was a Caucasian adult that lived in Nashville, Tennessee. Germline V gene data show CDR1 as LNHDA and CDR2 as SQIVND (reference sequence). This CDR3 has 17 amino acids. With 0 bases clipped from V and 2 bases from J, the junction kept 5 bases outside the gene matches. Material: naive CD4+ T cells sorted from blood. The sample's subset: CD45RA+ positively selected. This receptor was identified in a man aged 25-40 years in good health. The chain joins TRBV19 to TRBJ2-3, with 10 nucleotides matching TRBD2. This chain's CDR3 is CASSIDSGRAFTDTQYF. The CDR3 DNA sequence: TGTGCCAGTAGTATAGACAGCGGGAGGGCCTTCACAGATACGCAGTATTTT.